The following is a T cell receptor (beta chain) sequence with its context. Antigen specificity is unknown. Reverse transcription of all isolated RNA meant that expressed TCRB transcripts were sequenced. Method: immunoSEQ multiplex PCR; TCRdb's copy keeps in-frame clones and lacks some. In the table there are a few hundred thousand clones, 20% of which are singletons. These data belong to a study of beta chain features in type 1 diabetes. Study-wide results and limits: All four CD4+ subsets from Type 1 diabetes patients carried moderately but significantly shorter TCRB CDR3s.

Germline loops: CDR1 SGHTA, CDR2 FQGNSA. Unmatched junction bases numbered 12, after V lost 6 bases and J lost 7 bases. The CDR3 totals 14 residues. The genes are TRBV7-2 and TRBJ2-7; the match to TRBD2 covers 7 bases. The sequence was obtained from a woman aged 35 to 49 with type 1 diabetes. The sequenced sample was naive CD4+ T cells from blood. The DNA for the CDR3 is TGTGCCAGCAGATCCGGGACTACACCTCGGGAGCAGTACTTC. Residues: CASRSGTTPREQYF.